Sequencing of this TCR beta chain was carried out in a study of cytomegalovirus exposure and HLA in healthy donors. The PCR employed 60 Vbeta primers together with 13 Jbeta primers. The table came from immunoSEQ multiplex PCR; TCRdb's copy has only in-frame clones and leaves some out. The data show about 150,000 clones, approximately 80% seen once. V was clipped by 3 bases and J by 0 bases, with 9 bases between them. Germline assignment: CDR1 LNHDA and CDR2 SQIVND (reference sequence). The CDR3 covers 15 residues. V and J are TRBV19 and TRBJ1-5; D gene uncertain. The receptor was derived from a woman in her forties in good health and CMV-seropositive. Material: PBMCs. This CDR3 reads CASSISANSNQPQHF. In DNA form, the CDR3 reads TGTGCCAGTAGTATTTCCGCTAATAGCAATCAGCCCCAGCATTTT. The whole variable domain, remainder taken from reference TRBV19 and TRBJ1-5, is DGGITQSPKYLFRKEGQNVTLSCEQNLNHDAMYWYRQDPGQGLRLIYYSQIVNDFQKGDIAEGYSVSREKKESFPLTVTSAQKNPTAFYLCASSISANSNQPQHFGDGTRLSIL.